Listed below are T cell receptor beta chains from one sample, sequenced in a study of graft-versus-host responses after intestinal transplantation. Profiled with immunoSEQ multiplex PCR; TCRdb holds only in-frame clones, not every one. The sample lists about 99,000 clones; 93% were seen once. Antigens of these TCRs are unknown. This material consisted of unstimulated CD8+ T cells sorted from spleen or lymph node cells, taken before intestinal transplant. These receptors were collected from a human donor who received an intestinal transplant. Both conserved end residues are part of each CDR3. Fields, in order: clone size, J gene, D gene, V gene, CDR3 protein, CDR3 DNA. The D gene is left open where the match is weak. Clone size is not always given. Where it is, it says once, few, many or a class for expanded clones.

>.|TRBJ1-6|.|TRBV9
CASSVGGGGGLHF
TGTGCCAGCAGCGTAGGTGGTGGCGGGGGACTCCACTTT
>.|TRBJ2-1|.|TRBV4-2
CASSQWDGGNEQFF
TGTGCCAGCAGCCAGTGGGACGGGGGCAATGAGCAGTTCTTC
>.|TRBJ2-3|.|TRBV7-8
CASSTTGSTDMQYF
TGTGCCAGCAGCACAACAGGGAGCACAGATATGCAGTATTTT
>.|TRBJ2-3|.|TRBV4-1
CASSQQPGDPSTDTQYF
TGCGCCAGCAGCCAACAGCCCGGGGACCCAAGCACAGATACGCAGTATTTT
>.|TRBJ2-1|.|TRBV5-8
CASSLTGGEQFF
TGTGCCAGCAGCTTGACCGGGGGCGAGCAGTTCTTC
>.|TRBJ2-7|.|TRBV6-5
CASSDWDLIYEQYF
TGTGCCAGCAGTGATTGGGACCTTATCTACGAGCAGTACTTC
>few|TRBJ2-3|.|TRBV14
CASSRVGEGSTGTQYF
TGTGCCAGCAGCCGGGTTGGGGAAGGGAGCACAGGTACGCAGTATTTT
>.|TRBJ2-2|TRBD2|TRBV7-2
CASSLLAGATGELFF
TGTGCCAGCAGCCTACTAGCGGGGGCCACCGGGGAGCTGTTTTTT
>once|TRBJ2-3|.|TRBV13
CAVRSGDLTHTQYF
TGTGCGGTTCGATCGGGGGACCTCACGCATACGCAGTATTTT
>.|TRBJ2-5|TRBD2|TRBV7-9
CASSLARGGGETQYF
TGTGCCAGCAGCCTGGCGCGGGGGGGTGGAGAGACCCAGTACTTC
>.|TRBJ2-1|.|TRBV2
CASSPTGANSYNEQFF
TGTGCCAGCAGTCCTACCGGGGCCAACTCCTACAATGAGCAGTTCTTC
>.|TRBJ1-1|TRBD1|TRBV2
CASRRQGDAEAFF
TGTGCCAGCAGGCGACAGGGGGACGCTGAAGCTTTCTTT
>.|TRBJ1-4|.|TRBV2
CASNPAGDEKLFF
TGTGCCAGCAACCCGGCGGGGGATGAAAAACTGTTTTTT
>once|TRBJ2-1|.|TRBV27
CASSSTTSIFDEQFF
TGTGCCAGCAGTTCCACGACTAGTATTTTCGATGAGCAGTTCTTC
>.|TRBJ2-3|TRBD2|TRBV5-4
CASSLESSGGAIDTQYF
TGTGCCAGCAGCTTGGAGTCTAGCGGGGGGGCTATAGATACGCAGTATTTT
>few|TRBJ1-1|.|TRBV19
CASSIQGMSNTEAFF
TGTGCCAGTAGTATTCAGGGGATGTCGAACACTGAAGCTTTCTTT
>once|TRBJ2-7|TRBD1|TRBV4-1
CASSQTGTGENYEQYF
TGCGCCAGCAGCCAGACCGGGACAGGGGAGAACTACGAGCAGTACTTC
>.|TRBJ1-1|.|TRBV6-6
CASSYSGVPYTEAFF
TGTGCCAGCAGTTACTCGGGGGTACCTTACACTGAAGCTTTCTTT
>.|TRBJ1-5|.|TRBV7-6
CASSLTEGYQPQHF
TGTGCCAGCAGCTTGACAGAGGGATATCAGCCCCAGCATTTT
>.|TRBJ1-1|.|TRBV11-2
CASSLGSWLMNTEAFF
TGTGCCAGCAGCTTAGGTTCGTGGTTAATGAACACTGAAGCTTTCTTT
>.|TRBJ1-1|.|TRBV6-5
CASSYSQLGTEAFF
TGTGCCAGCAGTTACAGTCAGTTGGGGACTGAAGCTTTCTTT
>.|TRBJ2-1|TRBD1|TRBV5-8
CASIYRGFYNEQFF
TGTGCCAGCATCTACAGGGGATTCTACAATGAGCAGTTCTTC
>.|TRBJ1-1|TRBD1|TRBV30
CAEAGGGTEAFF
TGTGCCGAAGCAGGGGGCGGCACTGAAGCTTTCTTT
>.|TRBJ2-5|TRBD2|TRBV7-9
CASSWGLAGGETQYF
TGTGCCAGCAGCTGGGGACTAGCGGGGGGGGAGACCCAGTACTTC
>.|TRBJ1-2|.|TRBV5-3
CARSFRPRRVPYGYTF
TGTGCCAGAAGCTTTAGACCGAGACGGGTACCTTATGGCTACACCTTC
>.|TRBJ1-1|.|TRBV6-6
CASSYVGTEAFF
TGTGCCAGCAGTTACGTGGGCACTGAAGCTTTCTTT
>.|TRBJ1-3|.|TRBV4-1
CASSPRVSSGNTIYF
TGCGCCAGCAGCCCCCGGGTGTCCTCTGGAAACACCATATATTTT
>.|TRBJ2-7|.|TRBV6-6
CASSLEPAGYEQYF
TGTGCCAGCAGCCTTGAACCGGCGGGGTACGAGCAGTACTTC
>.|TRBJ1-2|.|TRBV2
CASIEGGAYGYTF
TGTGCCAGCATCGAGGGGGGGGCCTATGGCTACACCTTC
>once|TRBJ1-1|.|TRBV5-6
CASSLFGPNTNTEAFF
TGTGCCAGCAGCTTGTTCGGACCCAACACGAACACTGAAGCTTTCTTT
>.|TRBJ2-2|.|TRBV7-6
CASSLYSRELFF
TGTGCCAGCAGCTTATACTCGAGGGAGCTGTTTTTT
>.|TRBJ1-4|TRBD1|TRBV19
CASRNSRAGGFNEKLFF
TGTGCCAGTAGGAACTCCCGGGCAGGGGGCTTTAATGAAAAACTGTTTTTT
>once|TRBJ1-5|.|TRBV19
CASSGDSSNQPQHF
TGTGCCAGTAGTGGGGACTCTAGCAATCAGCCCCAGCATTTT
>once|TRBJ1-2|.|TRBV6-1
CASSYGRSNYGYTF
TGTGCCAGCAGTTATGGGCGATCTAACTATGGCTACACCTTC
>.|TRBJ2-7|TRBD2|TRBV5-1
CASSLGLAGAYEQYF
TGCGCCAGCAGCTTGGGTCTAGCGGGAGCCTACGAGCAGTACTTC
>once|TRBJ2-1|TRBD2|TRBV5-1
CASGVLTGTSGGAIYNEQFF
TGCGCCAGCGGGGTGCTTACCGGGACTAGCGGGGGGGCTATCTACAATGAGCAGTTCTTC
>.|TRBJ2-1|TRBD2|TRBV29-1
CSVDHGGAYNEQFF
TGCAGCGTTGATCATGGGGGGGCCTACAATGAGCAGTTCTTC
>.|TRBJ1-5|.|TRBV7-9
CASSSTGTPHQPQHF
TGTGCCAGCAGTTCTACCGGGACACCTCATCAGCCCCAGCATTTT
>.|TRBJ1-2|.|TRBV19
CASSIDVNGRYDYYGYTF
TGTGCCAGTAGTATAGATGTTAACGGACGTTATGACTACTATGGCTACACCTTC
>.|TRBJ2-4|.|TRBV19
CASSIIEEGLAKNIQYF
TGTGCCAGTAGTATAATAGAGGAGGGTCTAGCCAAAAACATTCAGTACTTC
>.|TRBJ2-2|.|TRBV11-2
CASSPGGHTGELFF
TGTGCCAGCAGCCCTGGGGGACACACCGGGGAGCTGTTTTTT
>.|TRBJ2-2|.|TRBV5-1
CASSAKQGGTGELFF
TGCGCCAGCAGCGCGAAACAGGGAGGGACCGGGGAGCTGTTTTTT
>.|TRBJ2-7|.|TRBV5-8
CASSFRVYEQYF
TGTGCCAGCAGCTTCCGGGTCTACGAGCAGTACTTC
>.|TRBJ2-1|TRBD2|TRBV5-1
CASSSLAGGPSFRNEQFF
TGCGCCAGCAGCTCACTAGCGGGGGGGCCCAGTTTCAGAAATGAGCAGTTCTTC
>.|TRBJ2-5|.|TRBV4-1
CASSQTLGEQETQYF
TGCGCCAGCAGCCAAACGCTAGGTGAACAAGAGACCCAGTACTTC
>.|TRBJ1-2|TRBD1|TRBV27
CASTFSGDSRVGYTF
TGTGCCAGCACCTTTTCCGGGGACAGCCGGGTTGGCTACACCTTC
>.|TRBJ1-1|.|TRBV7-3
CASSLEAFF
TGTGCCAGCAGCCTTGAAGCTTTCTTT
>.|TRBJ1-5|.|TRBV12-2
CASRSYHQPQHF
TGTGCAAGCCGTTCTTACCATCAGCCCCAGCATTTT
>.|TRBJ1-1|.|TRBV4-1
CASSQGGQINTEAFF
TGCGCCAGCAGCCAAGGTGGACAGATCAACACTGAAGCTTTCTTT
>.|TRBJ2-7|.|TRBV21-1
CASSKVEGGPYEQYF
TGTGCCAGCAGCAAAGTTGAAGGGGGGCCCTACGAGCAGTACTTC